This entry lists 23 T cell receptor beta chains sequenced from one sample in a study of T-cell reconstitution after alpha-beta-depleted transplantation in children listed by TCRdb under 2016. The library was prepared using PCR. Sequencing was carried out with an Illumina HiSeq 2500. TCR libraries were prepared with molecular barcoding, using unique molecular identifiers to normalize TCRbeta repertoire quantification. In TCRdb, the public reads were trimmed at Q25 with fastp and aligned with MiXCR, with productive beta chains retained. Duplicate CDR3 protein sequences are folded into a single record with the most common DNA and genes. The sample table lists around 370,000 distinct CDR3 sequences, 10% of them with a count of one. 2% to 2.5% of the sample is taken by the ten largest. The material was PBMCs from the stem cell graft donor, obtained from the stem cell graft. Receptors were obtained from a human donor who donated a stem cell graft to a child with acute lymphoblastic leukemia.

The CDR3 DNA reads as TGTGCCAGCAGTCCCCAGGCGGGAGGCGAGACCCAGTACTTC. Amino acids: CASSPQAGGETQYF. The V gene is TRBV12-3 or TRBV12-4, the J gene TRBJ2-5; the match to TRBD2 covers 8 bases. The length of the CDR3 is 14 residues. The ends lost 5 bases at V and 5 bases at J; junction bases unmatched: 7.

This clonotype has a count of ten or more. The J gene is TRBJ2-5, the V gene TRBV7-9, with 8 bases fitting TRBD2. The CDR3 runs 14 residues. V lost 5 bases, J lost 5 bases, and 7 bases stayed unmatched. CDR1 and CDR2 from the germline V gene are SEHNR and FQNEAQ (reference sequence). DNA of the CDR3: TGTGCCAGCAGCACCGCCGGCGGGAGGGAGACCCAGTACTTC. Translated: CASSTAGGRETQYF.

The chain employs TRBV9 and TRBJ2-3; the D call may be TRBD1 or TRBD2 (7 bases each). The CDR3 spans 16 residues. Between the trimmed V and J ends, which lost 4 bases and 6 bases, there was a span of 21 bases. Germline-derived CDR1 and CDR2 are SGDLS and YYNGEE. The chain's CDR3 is CASSPDRSGMGDTQYF. In DNA form, the CDR3 reads TGTGCCAGCAGCCCGGACAGGAGCGGGATGGGCGATACGCAGTATTTT.

The V call is TRBV6-2 or TRBV6-3, the J call TRBJ2-2; D tentatively reads TRBD1 or TRBD2 (6 bases each). This CDR3 is 16 amino acids long. Trimming took 6 bases from V and 2 from J, leaving 16 bases between them. CDR1 is MNHEY, CDR2 SVGEGT, per germline. CDR3 protein: CASSSKWGANTGELFF. The CDR3 nucleotides read TGTGCCAGCAGCTCTAAATGGGGGGCCAACACCGGGGAGCTGTTTTTT.

The genes are TRBV15 and TRBJ1-1; tentative D call: TRBD1 (5 bases). CDR1 is LNHNV and CDR2 is YYDKDF in the germline V gene (reference sequence). V was cut by 0 bases and J by 1 base, with 9 bases left in between. The CDR3 length is 15 residues. CDR3 nucleotide sequence: TGTGCCACCAGCAGAGAGCGAGGGGCGAACACTGAAGCTTTCTTT. Translating gives CATSRERGANTEAFF.

This clonotype was picked up many times. This CDR3 reads CASSLNMNTEAFF. CDR3 sequence (DNA): TGTGCCAGCAGCCTGAACATGAACACTGAAGCTTTCTTT. The chain uses TRBV6-1 and TRBJ1-1; D unclear. V lost 6 bases and J 0 bases, leaving 8 bases between the germline ends. Per germline, CDR1 MNHNS and CDR2 SASEGT. The CDR3 covers 13 residues.

The J gene is TRBJ2-1, the V gene TRBV29-1; D is unclear. The V end lost 2 bases, the J end lost 7 bases, and 6 bases lay between the germline ends. This CDR3 has 11 residues. The germline gives CDR1 SQVTM, CDR2 ANQGSEA. The CDR3 sequence: CSVETVNEQFF. In DNA, the CDR3 is TGCAGCGTTGAAACTGTTAATGAGCAGTTCTTC.

The gene calls are TRBV4-1 and TRBJ2-7; TRBD1 matches 11 bases. Germline-derived CDR1 and CDR2 are MGHRA and YSYEKL. V lost 1 base, J lost 0 bases, and 14 bases stayed unmatched. The CDR3 consists of 20 residues. The CDR3 sequence is CASSQGIAGVGTGGSYEQYF. CDR3 sequence (DNA): TGCGCCAGCAGCCAAGGAATTGCTGGCGTCGGGACAGGGGGCTCCTACGAGCAGTACTTC.

The V call is TRBV24-1, the J call TRBJ1-5; TRBD1 is a possible D gene (5 bases). Trimming removed 4 bases at V and 2 bases at J, with 8 bases between. Germline V gene sequence: CDR1 KGHDR, CDR2 SFDVKD. This CDR3 spans 14 amino acids. This CDR3 is CATSDGGGNQPQHF. The CDR3 DNA is TGTGCCACCAGTGACGGGGGTGGCAATCAGCCCCAGCATTTT.

The V call is TRBV7-9, the J call TRBJ2-2, with D unresolved. Germline values: CDR1 SEHNR, CDR2 FQNEAQ (reference sequence). The V end was cut by 3 bases, the J end by 3 bases, with 11 bases between. The CDR3 length is 15 residues. The CDR3 loop reads CASSFRATDTGELFF. In DNA, the CDR3 is TGTGCCAGCAGCTTTCGCGCCACCGACACCGGGGAGCTGTTTTTT.

This clonotype was seen a few times. At one of its ends the junction is not consistent with the germline gene, which may arise from a read error. V usage is TRBV5-1 and J usage is TRBJ2-6, with D possibly being TRBD1 (5 bases). Germline loops: CDR1 SGHRS, CDR2 YFSETQ. This CDR3 is built from 13 residues. Here the CDR3 reads CASRVSGANGLTF. The CDR3 DNA reads as TGCGCCAGCCGGGTTTCTGGGGCCAACGGCCTGACTTTC.

The V gene is TRBV4-3, the J gene TRBJ2-1; TRBD2 might be the D (6 bases). The CDR3 is 16 amino acids. Deletions cut 0 bases from V and 6 bases from J, with 15 bases between. Germline values: CDR1 LGHNA, CDR2 YSLEER. CDR3 coding DNA: TGCGCCAGCAGCCAAGATCGTGCGGGACCCACCAATGAGCAGTTCTTC. Translation gives CASSQDRAGPTNEQFF.

The V and J genes are TRBV11-2 and TRBJ2-7; D is unresolved. Germline CDR1 is SGHAT and CDR2 is FQNNGV. There are 16 residues in the CDR3. V shed 1 base and J shed 2 bases, with 15 bases lying between them. The CDR3 region is CASSLVGSGLPYEQYF. CDR3 DNA sequence: TGTGCCAGCAGCTTAGTGGGGTCGGGCCTTCCCTACGAGCAGTACTTC.

This clonotype was seen repeatedly, ten times or more. The rearrangement uses TRBV12-3 or TRBV12-4 and TRBJ2-5; 8 nucleotides align to TRBD2. Unmatched junction bases numbered 4, after V lost 3 bases and J lost 1 base. The CDR3 has 15 residues. CDR3 residues: CASSLAGGIQETQYF. The CDR3 DNA reads TGTGCCAGCAGTTTGGCGGGAGGAATCCAAGAGACCCAGTACTTC.

The chain joins TRBV28 to TRBJ1-2; 9 bases agree with TRBD1. The V and J ends lost 7 bases and 2 bases, in that order; junction bases with no gene match: 8. Germline lookup yields CDR1 MDHEN and CDR2 SYDVKM. The CDR3 length is 15 residues. The CDR3: CASIRPGQGNYGYTF. The DNA for the CDR3 is TGTGCCAGCATCCGCCCGGGACAGGGCAACTATGGCTACACCTTC.

In its sample, this clonotype was seen a few times. The CDR3 nucleotides read TGTGCCAGCAGCCAGCCGGGGATTGGGATATACGAGCAGTACTTC. Its protein is CASSQPGIGIYEQYF. The gene calls are TRBV3-1 and TRBJ2-7; tentative D call: TRBD2 (5 bases). The V gene's germline CDR1 is LGHDT and CDR2 YNNKEL (reference sequence). The CDR3 length is 15 residues. With 3 bases removed from V and 4 bases from J, the gap between germline ends came to 16 bases.

The chain carries TRBV12-3 or TRBV12-4 and TRBJ2-7; possibly TRBD1 or TRBD2 for D (6 bases each). V gave up 4 bases and J gave up 2 bases, with 12 bases separating them. The CDR3 extends over 14 amino acids. This CDR3 reads CASSSQGLAYEQYF. The CDR3 bases are TGTGCCAGCAGTTCACAGGGACTGGCCTACGAGCAGTACTTC.

This clonotype turned up a few times. The V and J genes are TRBV11-1 and TRBJ2-7; 7 bases fit TRBD2. The CDR3 length is 20 residues. Germline V gene lookup returns CDR1 SGHAT and CDR2 FQDESV (reference sequence). After removal of 5 bases from V and 0 bases from J, the junction contained 22 bases not matched to a gene. The CDR3 DNA follows: TGTGCCAGCAGCCCGGCTAAAAAAGGAAAGATAGCGGGCCTCTCCTACGAGCAGTACTTC. Translating gives CASSPAKKGKIAGLSYEQYF.

The chain has TRBV12-3 or TRBV12-4 and TRBJ1-4; D remains ambiguous. V lost 0 bases and J lost 5, with 10 bases in between. This CDR3 region has 15 residues. The CDR3 here is CASSLATGGNEKLFF. CDR3 nucleotides: TGTGCCAGCAGTTTAGCTACGGGAGGGAATGAAAAACTGTTTTTT.

This clonotype was recorded a few times. The chain recombines TRBV6-5 with TRBJ1-1; D call uncertain. The CDR3 consists of 14 residues. Germline CDR1 reads MNHEY; CDR2 reads SVGAGI. The V end lost 2 bases, the J end lost 4 bases, and 11 bases lay between the germline ends. The CDR3 coding sequence is TGTGCCAGCAGTTACGGGATATTGGCCACTGAAGCTTTCTTT. Translated: CASSYGILATEAFF.

This clonotype was seen only a few times. This chain uses TRBV28 with TRBJ2-2; the D gene is possibly TRBD1 (5 bases). This CDR3 spans 18 amino acids. Germline assignment: CDR1 MDHEN and CDR2 SYDVKM. The V end was cut by 5 bases, the J end by 6 bases, with 25 bases between. The DNA of the CDR3 is TGTGCCAGCAGTCTCCCCGAAGGAACAAGGGGTCTAGCCGGGGAGCTGTTTTTT. It encodes CASSLPEGTRGLAGELFF.

This clonotype was observed at least ten times. The chain joins TRBV28 to TRBJ2-7; TRBD2 is a possible D gene (7 bases). The germline CDR1 and CDR2 sequences are MDHEN and SYDVKM. This CDR3 contains 12 residues. Trimming pared 3 bases from V and 9 bases from J, leaving 12 bases between. For the CDR3, the DNA is TGTGCCAGCAGTTTCGGGGGGCCGACGCAGTACTTC. The encoded protein is CASSFGGPTQYF.

This clonotype was seen a handful of times. The chain carries TRBV24-1 and TRBJ2-1; 10 nucleotides line up with TRBD1. V dropped 4 bases and J dropped 8; count of bases not matched to a gene: 7. The V gene's germline CDR1 is KGHDR and CDR2 SFDVKD. The CDR3 runs 15 residues. CDR3 in amino acids: CATSEQGTGVDEQFF. CDR3 sequence (DNA): TGTGCCACCAGTGAACAAGGGACAGGGGTCGATGAGCAGTTCTTC.